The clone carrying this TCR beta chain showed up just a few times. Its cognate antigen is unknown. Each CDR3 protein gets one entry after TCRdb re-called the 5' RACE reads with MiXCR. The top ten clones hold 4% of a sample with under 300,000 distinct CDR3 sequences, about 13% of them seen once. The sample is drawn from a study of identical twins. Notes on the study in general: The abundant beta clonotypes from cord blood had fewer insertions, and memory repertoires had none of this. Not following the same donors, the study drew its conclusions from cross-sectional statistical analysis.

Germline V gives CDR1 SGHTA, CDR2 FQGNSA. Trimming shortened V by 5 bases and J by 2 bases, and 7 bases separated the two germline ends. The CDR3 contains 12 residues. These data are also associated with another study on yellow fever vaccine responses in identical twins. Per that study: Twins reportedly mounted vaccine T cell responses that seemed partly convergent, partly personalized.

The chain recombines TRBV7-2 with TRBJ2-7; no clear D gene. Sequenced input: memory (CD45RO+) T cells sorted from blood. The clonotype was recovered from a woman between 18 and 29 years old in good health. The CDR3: CASSKDPYEQYF. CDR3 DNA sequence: TGTGCCAGCAGCAAGGACCCCTACGAGCAGTACTTC.